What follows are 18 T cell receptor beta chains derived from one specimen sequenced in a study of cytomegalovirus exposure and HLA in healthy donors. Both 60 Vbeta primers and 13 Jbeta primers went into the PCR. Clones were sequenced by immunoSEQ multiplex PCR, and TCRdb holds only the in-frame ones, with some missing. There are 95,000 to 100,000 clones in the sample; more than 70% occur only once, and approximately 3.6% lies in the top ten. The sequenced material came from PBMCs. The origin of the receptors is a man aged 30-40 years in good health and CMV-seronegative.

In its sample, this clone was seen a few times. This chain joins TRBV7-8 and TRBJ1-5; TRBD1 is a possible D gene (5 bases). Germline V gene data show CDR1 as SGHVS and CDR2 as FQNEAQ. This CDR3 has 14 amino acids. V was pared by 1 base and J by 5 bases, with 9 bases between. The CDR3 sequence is CASSLVGGDQPQHF. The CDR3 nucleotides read TGTGCCAGCAGCTTAGTAGGAGGGGATCAGCCCCAGCATTTT. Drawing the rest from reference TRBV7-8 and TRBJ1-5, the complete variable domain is GAGVSQSPRYKVAKRGQDVALRCDPISGHVSLFWYQQALGQGPEFLTYFQNEAQLDKSGLPSDRFFAERPEGSVSTLKIQRTQQEDSAVYLCASSLVGGDQPQHFGDGTRLSIL.

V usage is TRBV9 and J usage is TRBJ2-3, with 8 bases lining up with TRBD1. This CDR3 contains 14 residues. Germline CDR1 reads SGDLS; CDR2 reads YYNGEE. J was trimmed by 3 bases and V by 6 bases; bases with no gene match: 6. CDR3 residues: CASIPGGLTDTQYF. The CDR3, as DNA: TGTGCCAGCATCCCAGGGGGCCTAACAGATACGCAGTATTTT.

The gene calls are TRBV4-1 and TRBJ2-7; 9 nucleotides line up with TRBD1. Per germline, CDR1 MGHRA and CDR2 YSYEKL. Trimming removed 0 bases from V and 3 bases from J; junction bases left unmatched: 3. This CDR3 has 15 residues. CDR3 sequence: CASSQDRDRVYEQYF. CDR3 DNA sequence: TGCGCCAGCAGCCAAGACCGGGACAGGGTCTACGAGCAGTACTTC.

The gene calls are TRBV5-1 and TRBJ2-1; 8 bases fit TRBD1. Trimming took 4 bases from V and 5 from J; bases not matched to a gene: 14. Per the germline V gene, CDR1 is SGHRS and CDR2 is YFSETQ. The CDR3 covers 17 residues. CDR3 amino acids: CASSRGWGQGANNEQFF. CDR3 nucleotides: TGCGCCAGCAGCCGAGGGTGGGGGCAGGGGGCGAACAATGAGCAGTTCTTC.

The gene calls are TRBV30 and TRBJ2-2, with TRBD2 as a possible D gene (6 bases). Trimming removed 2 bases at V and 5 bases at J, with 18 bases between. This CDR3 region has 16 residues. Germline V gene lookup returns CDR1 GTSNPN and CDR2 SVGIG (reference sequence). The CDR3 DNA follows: TGTGCCTGGAGTCGGGGGTCCCCATATGGGACCGGGGAGCTGTTTTTT. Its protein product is CAWSRGSPYGTGELFF. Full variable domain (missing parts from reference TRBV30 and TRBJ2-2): SQTIHQWPATLVQPVGSPLSLECTVEGTSNPNLYWYRQAAGRGLQLLFYSVGIGQISSEVPQNLSASRPQDRQFILSSKKLLLSDSGFYLCAWSRGSPYGTGELFFGEGSRLTVL.

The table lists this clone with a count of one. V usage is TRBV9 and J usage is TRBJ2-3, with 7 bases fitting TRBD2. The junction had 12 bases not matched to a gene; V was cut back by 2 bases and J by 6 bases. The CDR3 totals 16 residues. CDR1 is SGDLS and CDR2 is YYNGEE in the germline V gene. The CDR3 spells CASSVLNGGGLDTQYF. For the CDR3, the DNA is TGTGCCAGCAGCGTCCTTAATGGCGGGGGTCTGGATACGCAGTATTTT.

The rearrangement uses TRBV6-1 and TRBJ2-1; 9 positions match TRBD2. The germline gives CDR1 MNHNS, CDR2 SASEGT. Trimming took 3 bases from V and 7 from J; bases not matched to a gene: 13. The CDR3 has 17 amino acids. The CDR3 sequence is CASSDDMGGGAINEQFF. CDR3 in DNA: TGTGCCAGCAGTGACGATATGGGCGGGGGGGCAATAAATGAGCAGTTCTTC.

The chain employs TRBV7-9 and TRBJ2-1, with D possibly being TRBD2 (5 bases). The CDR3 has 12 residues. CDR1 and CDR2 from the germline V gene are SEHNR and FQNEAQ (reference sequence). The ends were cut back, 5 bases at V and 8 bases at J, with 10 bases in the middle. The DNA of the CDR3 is TGTGCCAGCAGCCCGCTCGGGGATGAGCAGTTCTTC. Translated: CASSPLGDEQFF.

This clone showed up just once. The CDR3 region has the DNA TGTGCCAGCAGCCGAAACACCCAGGGACAGGGAAATGAAAAACTGTTTTTT. Protein product: CASSRNTQGQGNEKLFF. This sequence joins TRBV7-9 and TRBJ1-4, with TRBD1 identical over 9 bases. J gave up 5 bases and V 5 bases, and 12 bases lay outside the gene matches. CDR1 is SEHNR and CDR2 is FQNEAQ in the germline V gene (reference sequence). This CDR3 spans 17 amino acids.

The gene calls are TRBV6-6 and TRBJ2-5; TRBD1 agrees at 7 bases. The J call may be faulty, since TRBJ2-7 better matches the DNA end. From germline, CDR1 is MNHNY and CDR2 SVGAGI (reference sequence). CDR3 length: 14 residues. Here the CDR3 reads CATKGAEVPNEQYF. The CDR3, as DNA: TGTGCCACTAAGGGGGCCGAAGTCCCTAACGAGCAGTACTTC.

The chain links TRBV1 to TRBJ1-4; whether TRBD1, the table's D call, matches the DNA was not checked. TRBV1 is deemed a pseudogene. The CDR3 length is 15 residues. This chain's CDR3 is CTSSQDSRADEKLFF. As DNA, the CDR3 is TGCACCAGCAGCCAAGACTCCAGGGCAGATGAAAAACTGTTTTTT.

The CDR3 DNA sequence: TGTGCCAGTCGGACAGGGGGCTCCTACGAGCAGTACTTC. Translation gives CASRTGGSYEQYF. The chain uses TRBV28 and TRBJ2-7; TRBD1 matches 10 bases. CDR1 MDHEN and CDR2 SYDVKM come from the germline V gene. CDR3 length: 13 amino acids. V shed 9 bases and J 0 bases; nucleotides not matched to a gene: 2.

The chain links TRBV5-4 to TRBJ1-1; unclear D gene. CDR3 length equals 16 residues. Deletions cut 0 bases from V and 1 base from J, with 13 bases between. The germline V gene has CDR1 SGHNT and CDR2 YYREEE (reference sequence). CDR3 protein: CASSLAFITGNTEAFF. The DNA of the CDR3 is TGTGCCAGCAGCTTGGCGTTCATAACGGGGAACACTGAAGCTTTCTTT. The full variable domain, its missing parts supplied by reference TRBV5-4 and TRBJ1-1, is ETGVTQSPTHLIKTRGQQVTLRCSSQSGHNTVSWYQQALGQGPQFIFQYYREEENGRGNFPPRFSGLQFPNYSSELNVNALELDDSALYLCASSLAFITGNTEAFFGQGTRLTVV.

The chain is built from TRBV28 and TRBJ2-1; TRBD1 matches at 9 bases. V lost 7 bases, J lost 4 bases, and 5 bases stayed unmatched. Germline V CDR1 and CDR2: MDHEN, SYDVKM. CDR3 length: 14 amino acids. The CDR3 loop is CASTLTGGYNEQFF. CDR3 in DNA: TGTGCCAGCACCTTGACAGGGGGATACAATGAGCAGTTCTTC.

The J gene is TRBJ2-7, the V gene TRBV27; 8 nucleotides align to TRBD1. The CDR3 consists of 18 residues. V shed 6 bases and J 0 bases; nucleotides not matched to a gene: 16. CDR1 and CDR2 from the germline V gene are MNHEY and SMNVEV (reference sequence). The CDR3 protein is CASSPYARQGSHSYEQYF. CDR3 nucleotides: TGTGCCAGCAGCCCTTATGCTCGACAGGGGAGTCACTCCTACGAGCAGTACTTC.

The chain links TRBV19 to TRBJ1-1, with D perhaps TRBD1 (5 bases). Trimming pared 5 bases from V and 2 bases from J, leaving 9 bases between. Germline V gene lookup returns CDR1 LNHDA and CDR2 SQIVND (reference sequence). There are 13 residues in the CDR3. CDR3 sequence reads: CASSFRDNTEAFF. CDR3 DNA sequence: TGTGCCAGTAGTTTCAGGGATAACACTGAAGCTTTCTTT. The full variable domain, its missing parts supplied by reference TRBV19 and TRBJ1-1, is DGGITQSPKYLFRKEGQNVTLSCEQNLNHDAMYWYRQDPGQGLRLIYYSQIVNDFQKGDIAEGYSVSREKKESFPLTVTSAQKNPTAFYLCASSFRDNTEAFFGQGTRLTVV.

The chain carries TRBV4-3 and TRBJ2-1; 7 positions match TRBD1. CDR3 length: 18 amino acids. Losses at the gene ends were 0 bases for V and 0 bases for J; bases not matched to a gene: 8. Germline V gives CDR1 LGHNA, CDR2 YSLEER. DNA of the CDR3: TGCGCCAGCAGCCAAGATCGGTCGGGACAGATCTCCTACAATGAGCAGTTCTTC. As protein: CASSQDRSGQISYNEQFF.

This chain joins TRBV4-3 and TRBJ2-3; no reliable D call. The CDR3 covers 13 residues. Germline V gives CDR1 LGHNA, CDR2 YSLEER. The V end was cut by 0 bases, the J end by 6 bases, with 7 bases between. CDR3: CASSQDRWDTQYF. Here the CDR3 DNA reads TGCGCCAGCAGCCAAGATCGGTGGGATACGCAGTATTTT.